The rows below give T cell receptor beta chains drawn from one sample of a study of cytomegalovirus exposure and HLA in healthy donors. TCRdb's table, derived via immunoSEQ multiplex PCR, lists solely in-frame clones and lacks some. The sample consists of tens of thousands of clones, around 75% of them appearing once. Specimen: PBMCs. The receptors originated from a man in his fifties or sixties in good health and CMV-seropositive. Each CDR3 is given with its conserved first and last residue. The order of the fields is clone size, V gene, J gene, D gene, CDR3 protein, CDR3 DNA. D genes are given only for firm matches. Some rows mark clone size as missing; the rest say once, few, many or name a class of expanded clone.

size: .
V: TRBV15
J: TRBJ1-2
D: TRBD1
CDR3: CATSSDRGDYGYTF
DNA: TGTGCCACCAGCAGCGACAGGGGAGACTATGGCTACACCTTC

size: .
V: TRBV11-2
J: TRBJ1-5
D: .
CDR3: CASSLDRLGRQPQHF
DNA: TGTGCCAGCAGCTTAGATCGCCTGGGGCGTCAGCCCCAGCATTTT

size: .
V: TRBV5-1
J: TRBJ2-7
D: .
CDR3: CASSLGVTSRDYEQYF
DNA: TGCGCCAGCAGCTTGGGGGTGACTAGTCGTGACTACGAGCAGTACTTC

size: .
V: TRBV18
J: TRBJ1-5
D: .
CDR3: CASSPASLSGLNQPQHF
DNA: TGTGCCAGCTCACCGGCTTCTTTATCAGGGCTGAATCAGCCCCAGCATTTT

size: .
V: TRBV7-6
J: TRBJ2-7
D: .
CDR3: CASSPQEGRAYEQYF
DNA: TGTGCCAGCAGCCCGCAGGAGGGTCGGGCCTACGAGCAGTACTTC

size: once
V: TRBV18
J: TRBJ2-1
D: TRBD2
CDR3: CASSRSGTSGHNEQFF
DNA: TGTGCCAGCTCTCGGTCCGGGACTAGCGGCCACAATGAGCAGTTCTTC

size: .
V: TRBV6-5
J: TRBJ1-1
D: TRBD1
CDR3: CASRDGQGKVKAFF
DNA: TGTGCCAGCAGGGATGGACAGGGTAAAGTAAAAGCTTTCTTT

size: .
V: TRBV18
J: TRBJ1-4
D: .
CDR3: CASSPPTGRDEKLFF
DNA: TGTGCCAGCTCACCACCAACAGGGCGGGATGAAAAACTGTTTTTT

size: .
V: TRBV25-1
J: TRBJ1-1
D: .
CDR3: CASSEPTGNTEAFF
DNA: TGTGCCAGCAGTGAACCGACAGGGAACACTGAAGCTTTCTTT

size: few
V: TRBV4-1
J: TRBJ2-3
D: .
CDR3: CASSQPGQHSSTDTQYF
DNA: TGCGCCAGCAGCCAACCCGGACAGCACTCTAGCACAGATACGCAGTATTTT

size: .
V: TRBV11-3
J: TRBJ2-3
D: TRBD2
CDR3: CASSPGGGDTQYF
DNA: TGTGCCAGCAGCCCTGGGGGGGGAGATACGCAGTATTTT

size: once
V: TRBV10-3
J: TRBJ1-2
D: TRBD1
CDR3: CAITAGTGSHYGYTF
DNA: TGTGCCATCACCGCCGGGACAGGGTCCCACTATGGCTACACCTTC

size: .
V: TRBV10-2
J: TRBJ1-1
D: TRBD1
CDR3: CASSVKGQGNTEAFF
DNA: TGCGCCAGCAGTGTGAAGGGACAGGGGAACACTGAAGCTTTCTTT

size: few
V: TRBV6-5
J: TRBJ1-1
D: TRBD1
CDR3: CASSYGGQGGTEAFF
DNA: TGTGCCAGCAGTTACGGTGGACAGGGGGGCACTGAAGCTTTCTTT

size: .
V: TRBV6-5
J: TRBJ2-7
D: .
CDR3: CASKTGYSYEQYF
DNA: TGTGCCAGCAAGACTGGATATTCCTACGAGCAGTACTTC

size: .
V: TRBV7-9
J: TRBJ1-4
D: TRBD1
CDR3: CASSTGTANEKLFF
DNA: TGTGCCAGCAGCACTGGGACAGCGAATGAAAAACTGTTTTTT

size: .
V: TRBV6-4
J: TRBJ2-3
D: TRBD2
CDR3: CASSEASGGASDTQYF
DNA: TGTGCCAGCAGTGAAGCTAGCGGGGGGGCCTCAGATACGCAGTATTTT

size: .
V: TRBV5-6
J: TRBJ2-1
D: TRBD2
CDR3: CASSSYWGGGSYNEQFF
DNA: TGTGCCAGCAGCTCCTACTGGGGCGGGGGATCCTACAATGAGCAGTTCTTC

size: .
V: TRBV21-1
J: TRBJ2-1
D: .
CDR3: CASSLTKKVGEQFF
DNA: TGTGCCAGCAGCCTGACTAAGAAAGTAGGCGAGCAGTTCTTC

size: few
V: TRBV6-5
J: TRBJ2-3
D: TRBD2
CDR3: CAAGGSTDTQYF
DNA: TGTGCCGCCGGGGGGAGCACAGATACGCAGTATTTT

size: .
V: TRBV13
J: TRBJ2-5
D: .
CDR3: CASSSPDQETQYF
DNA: TGTGCCAGCAGCTCCCCGGACCAAGAGACCCAGTACTTC

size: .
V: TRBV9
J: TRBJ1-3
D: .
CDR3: CASSVDGVGNTIYF
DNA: TGTGCCAGCAGCGTAGACGGGGTTGGAAACACCATATATTTT

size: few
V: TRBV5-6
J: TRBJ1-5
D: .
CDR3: CASSLGGTGNQPQHF
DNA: TGTGCCAGCAGCCTTGGAGGTACAGGGAATCAGCCCCAGCATTTT

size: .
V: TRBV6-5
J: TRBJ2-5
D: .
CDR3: CASSYGGGGETQYF
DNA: TGTGCCAGCAGCTATGGGGGAGGTGGAGAGACCCAGTACTTC

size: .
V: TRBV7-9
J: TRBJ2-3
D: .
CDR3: CASSSGTDTQYF
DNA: TGTGCCAGCAGCTCCGGTACAGATACGCAGTATTTT

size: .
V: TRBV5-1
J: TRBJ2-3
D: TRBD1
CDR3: CASSLDGQGASTDTQYF
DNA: TGCGCCAGCAGCTTGGATGGACAGGGGGCTAGCACAGATACGCAGTATTTT

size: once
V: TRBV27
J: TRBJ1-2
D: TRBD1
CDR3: CASSPSTGSAYGYTF
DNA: TGTGCCAGCAGTCCGTCGACAGGGAGCGCGTATGGCTACACCTTC

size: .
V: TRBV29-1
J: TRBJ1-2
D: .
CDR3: CSVRTAILNYGYTF
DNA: TGCAGCGTGAGGACAGCTATTCTTAACTATGGCTACACCTTC

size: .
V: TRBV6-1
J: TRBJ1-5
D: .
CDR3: CASSYGPNQPQHF
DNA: TGTGCCAGCAGTTATGGCCCCAATCAGCCCCAGCATTTT

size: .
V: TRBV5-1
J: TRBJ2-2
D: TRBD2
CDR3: CASSSLTSGRPGELFF
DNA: TGCGCCAGCAGCTCGTTGACTAGCGGGAGGCCCGGGGAGCTGTTTTTT

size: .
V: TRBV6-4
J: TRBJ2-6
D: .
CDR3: CASRAQATGANVLTF
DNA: TGTGCCAGCAGAGCCCAGGCGACTGGGGCCAACGTCCTGACTTTC

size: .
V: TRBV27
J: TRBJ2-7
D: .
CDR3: CASSLSLSYEQYF
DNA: TGTGCCAGCAGTTTATCTCTCTCCTACGAGCAGTACTTC

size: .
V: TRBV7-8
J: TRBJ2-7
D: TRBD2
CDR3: CASSRQAGKYEQYF
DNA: TGTGCCAGCAGCAGACAAGCGGGAAAGTACGAGCAGTACTTC

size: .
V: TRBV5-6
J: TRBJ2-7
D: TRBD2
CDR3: CASSYSGGFSYEQYF
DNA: TGTGCCAGCAGCTATAGCGGGGGGTTCTCCTACGAGCAGTACTTC

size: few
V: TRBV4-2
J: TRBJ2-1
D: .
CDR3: CASSQPLGQGGWDEQFF
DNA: TGTGCCAGCAGCCAACCACTAGGACAGGGAGGGTGGGATGAGCAGTTCTTC

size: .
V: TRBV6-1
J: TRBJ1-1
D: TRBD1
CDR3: CASRGTGPTEAFF
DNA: TGTGCCAGCAGGGGGACAGGGCCCACTGAAGCTTTCTTT

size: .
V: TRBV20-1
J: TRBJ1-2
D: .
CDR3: CSTGGDYGYTF
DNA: TGCAGTACGGGTGGCGACTATGGCTACACCTTC

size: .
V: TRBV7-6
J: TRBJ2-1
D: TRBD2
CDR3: CASSFTSGQSSYNEQFF
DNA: TGTGCCAGCAGCTTTACTAGCGGTCAAAGCTCCTACAATGAGCAGTTCTTC

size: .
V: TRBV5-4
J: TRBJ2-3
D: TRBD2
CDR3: CASSPPAAAGPPDTQYF
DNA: TGTGCCAGCAGCCCCCCCGCCGCAGCGGGACCCCCAGATACGCAGTATTTT

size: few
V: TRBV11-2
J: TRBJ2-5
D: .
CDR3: CASSFLNRDQETQYF
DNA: TGTGCCAGCAGCTTTCTCAACAGGGACCAAGAGACCCAGTACTTC

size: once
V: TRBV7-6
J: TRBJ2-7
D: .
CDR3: CASSLGRAAYEQYF
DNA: TGTGCCAGCAGCCTAGGCAGGGCTGCTTACGAGCAGTACTTC

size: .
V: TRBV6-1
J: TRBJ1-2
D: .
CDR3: CASSAGGVSHYGYTF
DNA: TGTGCCAGCAGTGCCGGGGGGGTAAGCCACTATGGCTACACCTTC

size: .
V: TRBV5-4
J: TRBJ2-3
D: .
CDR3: CASSLQGVLITDTQYF
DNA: TGTGCCAGCAGCTTGCAAGGGGTTTTGATTACAGATACGCAGTATTTT

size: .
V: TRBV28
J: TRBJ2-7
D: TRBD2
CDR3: CASRGRESYEQYF
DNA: TGTGCCAGCAGGGGGCGGGAGTCTTACGAGCAGTACTTC

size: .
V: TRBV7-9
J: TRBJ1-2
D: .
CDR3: CASSYVTEVVGYTF
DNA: TGTGCCAGCAGCTACGTGACAGAGGTCGTAGGCTACACCTTC

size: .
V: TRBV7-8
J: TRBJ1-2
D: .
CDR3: CASSRLSGRGDYGYTF
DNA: TGTGCCAGCAGCCGTTTGTCGGGAAGAGGCGACTATGGCTACACCTTC

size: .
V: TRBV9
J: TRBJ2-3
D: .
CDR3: CASRYPGDDTQYF
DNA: TGTGCCAGCCGTTACCCGGGGGACGATACGCAGTATTTT

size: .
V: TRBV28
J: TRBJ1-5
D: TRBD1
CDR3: CASRFDRVRNQPQHF
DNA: TGTGCCAGCAGATTTGACAGGGTTCGCAATCAGCCCCAGCATTTT

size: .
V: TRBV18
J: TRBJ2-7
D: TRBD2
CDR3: CASSSGTSGYEQYF
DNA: TGTGCCAGCTCATCCGGGACTAGCGGGTACGAGCAGTACTTC

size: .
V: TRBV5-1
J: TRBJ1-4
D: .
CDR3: CASSLAVRGTNEKLFF
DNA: TGCGCCAGCAGCTTGGCCGTCAGGGGTACTAATGAAAAACTGTTTTTT